What follows are 32 T cell receptor beta chains derived from one specimen sequenced in a study of T-cell reconstitution after alpha-beta-depleted transplantation in children. For TCRbeta, the library was prepared with unique molecular identifiers. TCRdb re-called the PCR reads through MiXCR, storing one row per CDR3 protein. Here the sample spans around 300,000 distinct CDR3 sequences, around a tenth being singletons. Specimen: peripheral blood, collected 180 days after TCRalphabeta/CD19-depleted stem cell transplant. Receptor source: a male patient between 2 and 10 years old who had a stem cell transplant for chronic granulomatous disease, so the T cells may come from the graft donor.

This clonotype was recorded many times. This chain connects TRBV29-1 to TRBJ2-3, with unresolved D. CDR3 size: 10 residues. Trimming took 5 bases from V and 2 from J, leaving 2 bases between them. Germline V gene sequence: CDR1 SQVTM, CDR2 ANQGSEA. The CDR3 DNA is TGCAGCGTTCACACAGATACGCAGTATTTT. The encoded protein is CSVHTDTQYF.

The table lists this clonotype with many counts. CDR3 in amino acids: CSPPMKIAAQYNEQFF. The DNA of the CDR3 is TGCAGCCCCCCGATGAAGATAGCGGCGCAATACAATGAGCAGTTCTTC. This chain connects TRBV29-1 to TRBJ2-1, with D possibly TRBD2 on 6 matching bases. The CDR3 is 16 amino acids. Trimming pared 8 bases from V and 4 bases from J, leaving 24 bases between. Germline V gene lookup returns CDR1 SQVTM and CDR2 ANQGSEA.

In this sample, this clonotype turned up many times. In nucleotides, the CDR3 is TGTGCCAGCAGCTTCCCCGGGACAGGCTACGAGCAGTACTTC. Translating gives CASSFPGTGYEQYF. This rearrangement joins TRBV5-5 to TRBJ2-7, with 8 bases identical to TRBD1. The CDR3 spans 14 residues. Germline trimming cut 2 bases from V and 3 bases from J; bases unmatched to any gene: 4. From germline, CDR1 is SGHKS and CDR2 YYEKEE (reference sequence).

There are many counts of this clonotype. J is TRBJ2-4 and V is TRBV6-6; 7 bases map to TRBD2. This CDR3 is built from 12 residues. The germline V gene has CDR1 MNHNY and CDR2 SVGAGI (reference sequence). Losses at the gene ends were 4 bases for V and 13 bases for J; bases not matched to a gene: 7. The CDR3 nucleotides are TGTGCCAGCAGTTTGCCGGGGGGAGGCCAGTACTTC. It yields the protein CASSLPGGGQYF.

The sample holds many counts of this clonotype. The J gene is TRBJ2-7, the V gene TRBV6-2 or TRBV6-3, with a possible D match to TRBD2 (5 bases). V lost 6 bases to trimming and J lost 2 bases, with 11 bases between them. The CDR3 is made up of 13 amino acids. CDR1 and CDR2 from the germline V gene are MNHEY and SVGEGT. CDR3 amino acids: CASRVGKTYEQYF. The CDR3 coding sequence is TGTGCCAGCAGGGTCGGGAAAACCTACGAGCAGTACTTC.

This clonotype was observed at least ten times. The V gene is TRBV4-3, the J gene TRBJ2-1; D possibly matches TRBD1 or TRBD2 (5 bases each). The germline V and J ends were trimmed by 1 base and 6 bases, with 13 bases remaining between them. CDR1 and CDR2 from the germline V gene are LGHNA and YSLEER. The CDR3 is 15 residues long. CDR3 nucleotide sequence: TGCGCCAGCAGCCAAGCCCGGGACGGCCTCAATGAGCAGTTCTTC. Translation gives CASSQARDGLNEQFF.

This clonotype was picked up many times. The chain joins TRBV20-1 to TRBJ2-1; 7 bases agree with TRBD2. After removal of 4 bases from V and 6 bases from J, the junction contained 15 bases not matched to a gene. The CDR3 spans 16 residues. From germline, CDR1 is DFQATT and CDR2 SNEGSKA (reference sequence). The CDR3 spells CSATTGAGLVANEQFF. The CDR3 DNA follows: TGCAGTGCTACAACCGGGGCCGGACTAGTCGCCAATGAGCAGTTCTTC.

This clonotype was detected many times. This chain links TRBV4-2 with TRBJ2-2; perhaps TRBD2 as D (5 bases). CDR1 is LGHNA, CDR2 YNFKEQ, per germline. CDR3 length: 16 amino acids. V was shortened by 0 bases and J by 3 bases, with 11 bases between the two germline ends. CDR3 in amino acids: CASSQDPRGDTGELFF. CDR3 coding DNA: TGTGCCAGCAGCCAAGATCCACGGGGAGACACCGGGGAGCTGTTTTTT.

The count of this clonotype is one. A much larger clone differs from this one at a single base, so this may be a read error. This chain links TRBV7-6 with TRBJ2-2, with a weak D call TRBD2 (5 bases). The CDR3 consists of 14 residues. Trimming left V 5 bases short and J 7 bases short, with 14 bases between. Germline CDR1 reads SGHVS; CDR2 reads FNYEAQ. The CDR3 DNA sequence: TGTGCCAGCAGCAGGATCGGGGTTGGCGGGGAGCTGTTTTTT. It codes for CASSRIGVGGELFF.

Worth noting for this clonotype: A much larger clone sits a single nucleotide away, making a read error possible. The rearrangement links TRBV25-1 to TRBJ2-4, with D perhaps TRBD1 (6 bases). Germline V gene lookup returns CDR1 MGHDK and CDR2 SYGVNS. The CDR3 is 16 residues long. Here the CDR3 reads CASKIRQAVAKNIQHF. The CDR3 region has the DNA TGTGCCAGCAAAATTCGACAGGCTGTAGCCAAAAACATTCAGCACTTC.

This clonotype was observed many times. The V call is TRBV4-1, the J call TRBJ2-6; tentative D call: TRBD1 (5 bases). The V and J ends lost 0 bases and 0 bases respectively, with 12 bases between them. The CDR3 covers 18 residues. Per germline, CDR1 MGHRA and CDR2 YSYEKL. DNA for the CDR3: TGCGCCAGCAGCCAAGACCCCCCACAGGCCTCTGGGGCCAACGTCCTGACTTTC. This translates into CASSQDPPQASGANVLTF.

In this sample, this clonotype turned up many times. V and J are TRBV28 and TRBJ2-5; 7 nucleotides align to TRBD2. Looked up from germline, CDR1 is MDHEN and CDR2 is SYDVKM. V was pared by 8 bases and J by 1 base, with 7 bases of the junction left unmatched. The CDR3 has 14 amino acids. DNA for the CDR3: TGTGCCAGCCATCCTTGGGGGGGCCAAGAGACCCAGTACTTC. Encoded protein: CASHPWGGQETQYF.

Ten or more counts support this clonotype. V gene TRBV9 combines with J gene TRBJ2-7; TRBD2 is a possible D gene (7 bases). V was shortened by 0 bases and J by 6 bases, with 19 bases between the two germline ends. Germline CDR1 is SGDLS and CDR2 is YYNGEE. CDR3 length equals 16 residues. DNA of the CDR3: TGTGCCAGCAGCGTAGCAAACGGGGGGCTTATGGGCGAGCAGTACTTC. This gives the protein CASSVANGGLMGEQYF.

This clonotype was recorded many times. V is TRBV5-1 and J is TRBJ2-1; 10 positions match TRBD2. There are 17 residues in the CDR3. Germline V lookup: CDR1 SGHRS, CDR2 YFSETQ. Germline trimming cut 0 bases from V and 9 bases from J; bases unmatched to any gene: 12. As DNA, the CDR3 is TGCGCCAGCAGCTTGGAGCGGGGGGGGATCTCTGGTAGTGAGCAGTTCTTC. Translating it yields CASSLERGGISGSEQFF.

This clonotype was recorded at least ten times. The genes are TRBV12-3 or TRBV12-4 and TRBJ2-3; 8 bases agree with TRBD1. V gave up 3 bases and J gave up 2 bases; unmatched junction bases: 7. The CDR3 is 16 amino acids. The CDR3 protein is CASSFRDRPLTDTQYF. The CDR3 nucleotides are TGTGCCAGCAGTTTCCGGGACAGGCCCCTCACAGATACGCAGTATTTT.

This clonotype was picked up many times. The rearrangement uses TRBV6-2 or TRBV6-3 and TRBJ1-4, with D hard to call. This CDR3 region has 19 residues. Deletions cut 0 bases from V and 0 bases from J, with 17 bases between. Germline values: CDR1 MNHEY, CDR2 SVGEGT. The CDR3 spells CASSYSGMTTSPTNEKLFF. DNA of the CDR3: TGTGCCAGCAGTTACTCGGGAATGACAACCAGTCCAACTAATGAAAAACTGTTTTTT.

This clonotype appeared many times. This chain uses TRBV5-1 with TRBJ2-6, with 9 bases fitting TRBD2. V was pared by 6 bases and J by 0 bases, with 4 bases of the junction left unmatched. The CDR3 runs 16 residues. Germline values: CDR1 SGHRS, CDR2 YFSETQ. CDR3 bases: TGCGCCAGCACTCAGCGGGAGGCCTCTGGGGCCAACGTCCTGACTTTC. Translating gives CASTQREASGANVLTF.

This clonotype was counted ten times or more. The chain links TRBV29-1 to TRBJ1-5; 7 nucleotides match TRBD1. The trim removed 4 bases at V and 4 bases at J, leaving 4 bases unmatched. The CDR3 length is 13 residues. Germline V gives CDR1 SQVTM, CDR2 ANQGSEA. For the CDR3, the DNA is TGCAGCGTTGGGTTACAGGGGAATCAGCCCCAGCATTTT. It yields the protein CSVGLQGNQPQHF.

This clonotype was detected ten times or more. The chain is built from TRBV7-2 and TRBJ2-2; 8 nucleotides match TRBD1. Germline CDR1 is SGHTA and CDR2 is FQGNSA. This CDR3 is 16 amino acids long. V was clipped by 5 bases and J by 5 bases; unmatched bases: 10. CDR3 in amino acids: CASSLRQGAKTGELFF. The CDR3 nucleotides read TGTGCCAGCAGCCTTCGTCAGGGGGCCAAGACCGGGGAGCTGTTTTTT.

This clonotype has a count of ten or more. This CDR3 reads CASSLTGDEQYF. As DNA, the CDR3 is TGTGCCAGCAGTTTAACAGGGGACGAGCAGTACTTC. The chain carries TRBV28 and TRBJ2-7, with 7 nucleotides matching TRBD1. Trimming cost V 2 bases and J 5 bases; bases outside gene matches: 0. This CDR3 has 12 residues. CDR1 and CDR2 (germline): MDHEN, SYDVKM. Full variable domain (outside the CDR3, taken from reference TRBV28 and TRBJ2-7): DVKVTQSSRYLVKRTGEKVFLECVQDMDHENMFWYRQDPGLGLRLIYFSYDVKMKEKGDIPEGYSVSREKKERFSLILESASTNQTSMYLCASSLTGDEQYFGPGTRLTVT.

A note on this clonotype: A much larger clone is a single base away; this may be a read error. The chain links TRBV20-1 to TRBJ1-2; 10 nucleotides line up with TRBD1. The CDR3 loop spans 14 amino acids. The germline V gene has CDR1 DFQATT and CDR2 SNEGSKA (reference sequence). The CDR3 nucleotides read TGCAATTACGGGACAGGGGAGTACGACTATGGCGACACCTTC. Its protein product is CNYGTGEYDYGDTF.

This clonotype was seen at least ten times. J is TRBJ2-7 and V is TRBV5-6; TRBD1 agrees at 10 bases. The CDR3 contains 14 residues. Germline lookup yields CDR1 SGHDT and CDR2 YYEEEE. J was trimmed by 6 bases and V by 6 bases; bases with no gene match: 9. The CDR3 region is CASNSGTGASEQYF. The CDR3 DNA follows: TGTGCCAGCAACTCCGGGACAGGGGCGTCCGAGCAGTACTTC.

In this sample, this clonotype turned up many times. The rearrangement links TRBV5-1 to TRBJ2-2; D unclear. CDR3 size: 14 residues. Germline loops: CDR1 SGHRS, CDR2 YFSETQ. V dropped 2 bases and J dropped 6 bases, with 11 bases sitting between them. CDR3 sequence reads: CASSFQTWPGELFF. Written as DNA, the CDR3 is TGCGCCAGCAGCTTCCAGACCTGGCCCGGGGAGCTGTTTTTT.

The rearrangement links TRBV19 to TRBJ1-1; 8 positions agree with TRBD1. Germline lookup yields CDR1 LNHDA and CDR2 SQIVND (reference sequence). The CDR3 contains 15 residues. After removal of 6 bases from V and 2 bases from J, the junction contained 8 bases not matched to a gene. For the CDR3, the DNA is TGTGCCAGTAGGACAGGGGCTTTTTTAAACACTGAAGCTTTCTTT. Translated: CASRTGAFLNTEAFF.

This clonotype was picked up many times. The chain couples TRBV5-6 to TRBJ2-7; 8 nucleotides agree with TRBD1. The CDR3 extends over 16 amino acids. V dropped 0 bases and J dropped 3; count of bases not matched to a gene: 8. Germline CDR1 is SGHDT and CDR2 is YYEEEE. The CDR3 reads CASSLGTGTGFYEQYF. The DNA for the CDR3 is TGTGCCAGCAGCTTGGGGACCGGGACAGGCTTCTACGAGCAGTACTTC.

J is TRBJ1-1 and V is TRBV7-9; D uncertain. In germline, CDR1 is SEHNR, CDR2 FQNEAQ (reference sequence). There are 14 residues in the CDR3. V was pared by 5 bases and J by 0 bases, with 10 bases between. In DNA, the CDR3 is TGTGCCAGCAGCCCGCAGGTGATGAACACTGAAGCTTTCTTT. Translation gives CASSPQVMNTEAFF.

This clonotype occurred many times. This chain connects TRBV3-1 to TRBJ2-7; the match to TRBD2 covers 9 bases. Per the germline V gene, CDR1 is LGHDT and CDR2 is YNNKEL (reference sequence). This CDR3 comprises 14 residues. The V segment lost 3 bases and the J segment 6 bases; nucleotides outside the gene matches: 6. The CDR3 region is CASSHSAGGLEQYF. The CDR3 coding sequence is TGTGCCAGCAGCCATTCAGCGGGGGGTCTCGAGCAGTACTTC.

This clonotype was recorded many times. The chain links TRBV20-1 to TRBJ2-7; TRBD1 matches at 7 bases. The germline V gene has CDR1 DFQATT and CDR2 SNEGSKA (reference sequence). The CDR3 spans 14 residues. V lost 6 bases and J lost 3; bases outside the gene matches: 11. CDR3 nucleotides: TGCAGTGCACGCCCGTTAACAGGGGACTACGAGCAGTACTTC. This gives the protein CSARPLTGDYEQYF.

This clonotype was counted many times. The V call is TRBV29-1, the J call TRBJ1-1, with TRBD1 matching over 7 bases. The trim removed 7 bases at V and 5 bases at J, leaving 7 bases unmatched. This CDR3 is built from 12 residues. CDR1 and CDR2 (germline): SQVTM, ANQGSEA. CDR3 loop: CSDRQGNTEAFF. CDR3 coding DNA: TGCAGCGACCGACAGGGAAATACTGAAGCTTTCTTT.

Of note for this clonotype: A much more abundant neighbour one base away suggests this may be a read error. The conserved final phenylalanine or tryptophan is absent from the CDR3, which likely points to a read error. The V and J genes are TRBV6-2 or TRBV6-3 and TRBJ1-5, with D hard to call. V shed 4 bases and J shed 9 bases, with 16 bases lying between them. CDR1 MNHEY and CDR2 SVGEGT come from the germline V gene. The CDR3 has 14 residues. The CDR3 coding sequence is TGTGCCAGCAGTTCTACAAGGCCCTATCGGCCCCAGCATATT. It encodes CASSSTRPYRPQHI.

This clonotype was counted ten times or more. The rearrangement uses TRBV14 and TRBJ2-3; D gene uncertain. CDR1 and CDR2 (germline): SGHDN, FVKESK. The V gene lost 4 bases and the J gene lost 3 bases, with 8 bases spanning the gap. The CDR3 runs to 13 residues. CDR3 sequence reads: CASSLIMTDTQYF. For the CDR3, the DNA is TGTGCCAGCAGCCTTATCATGACAGATACGCAGTATTTT.

This clonotype was seen ten or more times. V usage is TRBV5-1 and J usage is TRBJ2-2, with 9 bases aligning to TRBD1. Per the germline V gene, CDR1 is SGHRS and CDR2 is YFSETQ. V lost 4 bases and J lost 5; bases outside the gene matches: 6. This CDR3 region has 15 residues. CDR3 coding DNA: TGCGCCAGCAGCCCGAACAGGGGGCGTACCGGGGAGCTGTTTTTT. It codes for CASSPNRGRTGELFF.